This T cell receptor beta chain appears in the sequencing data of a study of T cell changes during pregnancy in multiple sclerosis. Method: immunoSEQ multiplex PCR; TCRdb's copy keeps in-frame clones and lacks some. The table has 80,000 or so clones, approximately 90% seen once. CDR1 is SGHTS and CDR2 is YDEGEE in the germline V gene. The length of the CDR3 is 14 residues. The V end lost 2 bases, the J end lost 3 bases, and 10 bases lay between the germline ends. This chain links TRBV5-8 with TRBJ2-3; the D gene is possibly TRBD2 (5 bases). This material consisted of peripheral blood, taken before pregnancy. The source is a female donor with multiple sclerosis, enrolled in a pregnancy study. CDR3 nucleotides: TGTGCCAGCAGCTTTCTTCTAGCTACAGATACGCAGTATTTT. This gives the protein CASSFLLATDTQYF.